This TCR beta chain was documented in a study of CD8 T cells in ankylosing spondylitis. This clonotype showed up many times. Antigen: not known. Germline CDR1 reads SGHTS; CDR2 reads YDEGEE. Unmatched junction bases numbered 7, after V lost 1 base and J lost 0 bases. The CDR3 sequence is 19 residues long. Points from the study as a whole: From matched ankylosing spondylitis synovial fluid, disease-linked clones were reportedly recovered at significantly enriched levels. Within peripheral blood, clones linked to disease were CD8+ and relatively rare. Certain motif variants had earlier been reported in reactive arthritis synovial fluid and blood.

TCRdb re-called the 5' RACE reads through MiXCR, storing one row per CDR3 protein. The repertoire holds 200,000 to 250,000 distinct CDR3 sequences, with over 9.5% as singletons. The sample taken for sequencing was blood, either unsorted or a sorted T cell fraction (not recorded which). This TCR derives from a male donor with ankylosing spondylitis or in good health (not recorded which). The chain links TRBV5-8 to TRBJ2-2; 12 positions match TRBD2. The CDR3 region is CASSLTASGRATNTGELFF. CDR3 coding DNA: TGTGCCAGCAGCTTGACGGCTAGCGGGAGGGCCACGAACACCGGGGAGCTGTTTTTT.